These 5 T cell receptor beta chains originate from one sample sequenced in a study of blood T cell repertoires in COVID-19. Libraries were prepared by immunoSEQ multiplex PCR; TCRdb keeps only in-frame clonotypes and omits some of them. Seen here are 100,000 to 150,000 clones, under 90% observed once, and the top ten hold less than 15%. Sequencing used peripheral blood. These receptor sequences come from a woman between 55 and 75 years old with acute or convalescent COVID-19.

The CDR3: CASGRDRPSTEAFF. DNA of the CDR3: TGTGCCAGCGGCCGGGACAGGCCCTCCACTGAAGCTTTCTTT. The chain couples TRBV11-2 to TRBJ1-1, with TRBD1 matching over 8 bases. Germline trimming cut 8 bases from V and 4 bases from J; bases unmatched to any gene: 9. The CDR3 covers 14 residues. From germline, CDR1 is SGHAT and CDR2 FQNNGV.

V usage is TRBV28 and J usage is TRBJ1-1; D is unclear. Germline CDR1 is MDHEN and CDR2 is SYDVKM. The CDR3 is 14 amino acids. The germline V and J ends were trimmed by 5 bases and 0 bases, with 10 bases remaining between them. The CDR3 sequence: CASSPGWMNTEAFF. The CDR3 nucleotides read TGTGCCAGCAGTCCGGGATGGATGAACACTGAAGCTTTCTTT.

This clone was recorded a few times. The chain employs TRBV19 and TRBJ1-5; the D gene is possibly TRBD1 (5 bases). This CDR3 spans 13 amino acids. Germline CDR1 is LNHDA and CDR2 is SQIVND (reference sequence). Between the trimmed V and J ends, which lost 3 bases and 5 bases, there was a span of 8 bases. DNA of the CDR3: TGTGCCAGTAGTATTGGGGCTTATCAGCCCCAGCATTTT. This gives the protein CASSIGAYQPQHF.

The chain recombines TRBV7-9 with TRBJ1-2, with D possibly being TRBD1 (5 bases). The CDR3 covers 14 residues. With 5 bases removed from V and 4 bases from J, the gap between germline ends came to 14 bases. Germline-derived CDR1 and CDR2 are SEHNR and FQNEAQ (reference sequence). CDR3 in DNA: TGTGCCAGCAGCCTACAGGCAACCGCCTATGGCTACACCTTC. The encoded protein is CASSLQATAYGYTF. The variable domain in full, with the rest retrieved from reference TRBV7-9 and TRBJ1-2, is DTGVSQNPRHKITKRGQNVTFRCDPISEHNRLYWYRQTLGQGPEFLTYFQNEAQLEKSRLLSDRFSAERPKGSFSTLEIQRTEQGDSAMYLCASSLQATAYGYTFGSGTRLTVV.

The chain recombines TRBV27 with TRBJ1-5; 9 bases line up with TRBD1. There are 15 residues in the CDR3. J gave up 5 bases and V 6 bases, and 8 bases lay outside the gene matches. CDR1 and CDR2 (germline): MNHEY, SMNVEV (reference sequence). The chain's CDR3 is CASSPVGQGHQPQHF. The CDR3 DNA reads TGTGCCAGCAGCCCGGTGGGACAGGGACATCAGCCCCAGCATTTT.